A single sample is the source of the 10 T cell receptor beta chains below, sequenced in a study of cytomegalovirus exposure and HLA in healthy donors (dated by TCRdb to 2017 to 2019). The library was generated by the immunoSEQ multiplex PCR assay. TCRdb mirrors the immuneACCESS table, restricted to in-frame sequences. Some clones are absent from its copies; in checked studies, under half trace to an unresolved V gene, and the reason for the others is unknown. A total of about 200,000 clones appear in this sample, about 81% of them only once. The top ten clones comprise over 0.95% of the sample. The material sequenced was PBMCs. These receptors were obtained from a woman in her twenties or thirties in good health and CMV-seronegative.

The rearrangement links TRBV19 to TRBJ2-7; 12 bases are a match to TRBD2. V was pared by 5 bases and J by 7 bases, with 9 bases of the junction left unmatched. This CDR3 spans 15 amino acids. Germline V gene data show CDR1 as LNHDA and CDR2 as SQIVND (reference sequence). The CDR3, as DNA: TGTGCCAGTAGTCATTCTAGCGGGAGGGCCAGTGAGCAGTACTTC. This translates into CASSHSSGRASEQYF.

This clone was observed many times. V and J are TRBV7-9 and TRBJ1-5; D gene uncertain. V was pared by 5 bases and J by 4 bases, with 15 bases between. This CDR3 contains 15 residues. Germline V gene data show CDR1 as SEHNR and CDR2 as FQNEAQ (reference sequence). The CDR3 DNA reads TGTGCCAGCAGCCAAAGCACAGAAACTAATCAGCCCCAGCATTTT. Its protein is CASSQSTETNQPQHF.

Notes on this clone: Sequence at one end of the junction differs from germline and may be a read error. The CDR3 loop is CASSSIHRPAAF. The CDR3 DNA follows: TGTGCCAGCTCCTCCATTCATAGACCGGCGGCGTTC. V gene TRBV18 combines with J gene TRBJ2-7; D is unresolved. The CDR3 contains 12 residues. Germline values: CDR1 KGHSH, CDR2 LQKENI.

The rearrangement uses TRBV5-1 and TRBJ2-7; TRBD1 matches at 7 bases. V was pared by 3 bases and J by 2 bases, with 5 bases of the junction left unmatched. The CDR3 contains 14 residues. CDR1 and CDR2 (germline): SGHRS, YFSETQ. CDR3 in amino acids: CASSSGTVAYEQYF. The CDR3, as DNA: TGCGCCAGCAGCTCCGGGACAGTAGCCTACGAGCAGTACTTC.

The chain uses TRBV5-1 and TRBJ2-5; 11 bases agree with TRBD2. Germline V gives CDR1 SGHRS, CDR2 YFSETQ. This CDR3 comprises 16 residues. Unmatched junction bases numbered 5, after V lost 3 bases and J lost 1 base. The DNA for the CDR3 is TGCGCCAGCAGCTCATTAGCGGGGGGGTCCCAAGAGACCCAGTACTTC. Encoded protein: CASSSLAGGSQETQYF.

The V and J genes are TRBV5-4 and TRBJ2-3; 15 nucleotides align to TRBD2. V was pared by 4 bases and J by 13 bases, with 10 bases of the junction left unmatched. This CDR3 has 15 residues. Germline loops: CDR1 SGHNT, CDR2 YYREEE (reference sequence). CDR3 sequence (DNA): TGTGCCAGCAGCGTAGGGACTAGCGGGGGGCCCTTGGAGTATTTT. Its translation: CASSVGTSGGPLEYF.

The rearrangement links TRBV5-1 to TRBJ2-1; 9 bases are a match to TRBD1. Germline CDR1 is SGHRS and CDR2 is YFSETQ. CDR3 size: 15 residues. The J segment lost 7 bases and the V segment lost 7 bases, leaving 12 bases of the junction unmatched. CDR3 nucleotide sequence: TGCGCCAGCTCAACCGGGACAGGGTGGCAAAATGAGCAGTTCTTC. Its translation is CASSTGTGWQNEQFF.

The rearrangement links TRBV7-2 to TRBJ2-3; 13 positions match TRBD2. V trimming: 4 bases; J trimming: 3 bases; junction bases outside the gene matches: 4. This CDR3 has 16 residues. CDR1 is SGHTA, CDR2 FQGNSA, per germline. The CDR3 spells CASSSGLAGLTDTQYF. The CDR3 DNA follows: TGTGCCAGCAGCTCGGGACTAGCGGGACTGACAGATACGCAGTATTTT. Based on the CDR3 plus reference TRBV7-2 and TRBJ2-3, the full variable domain is GAGVSQSPSNKVTEKGKDVELRCDPISGHTALYWYRQSLGQGLEFLIYFQGNSAPDKSGLPSDRFSAERTGGSVSTLTIQRTQQEDSAVYLCASSSGLAGLTDTQYFGPGTRLTVL.

V is TRBV15 and J is TRBJ2-1; D is perhaps TRBD2 (6 bases). The germline gives CDR1 LNHNV, CDR2 YYDKDF (reference sequence). V was clipped by 5 bases and J by 7 bases, with 21 bases between them. This CDR3 is built from 16 residues. CDR3: CATSGRLRDSSNEQFF. The CDR3 DNA sequence: TGTGCCACCAGCGGACGCCTCCGGGACTCCTCAAATGAGCAGTTCTTC.

V is TRBV5-1 and J is TRBJ2-7; 10 nucleotides agree with TRBD2. CDR3 size: 16 residues. Germline values: CDR1 SGHRS, CDR2 YFSETQ. Unmatched junction bases numbered 7, after V lost 4 bases and J lost 0 bases. The CDR3 DNA reads as TGCGCCAGCAGCAGAGGACTAGCGGATAGCTCCTACGAGCAGTACTTC. Amino acid sequence: CASSRGLADSSYEQYF.